The 21 T cell receptor beta chains below come from one sample, sequenced in a study of CD8 T cells in ankylosing spondylitis (dated by TCRdb to 2015 to 2018). The library was obtained by 5' RACE. The run used an Illumina HiSeq 2500. TCRdb cleaned the public reads at Q25 with fastp, built clones with MiXCR and kept in-frame beta chains. All rows with the same CDR3 protein become a single entry with the most common DNA and genes. For this sample the table gives tens of thousands of distinct CDR3 sequences, of which over 5% were detected only once. Approximately 5% of the sample belongs to the ten largest clones. Sequencing was performed on synovial fluid, either unsorted or a sorted T cell fraction (not recorded which). All receptors come from a male donor with ankylosing spondylitis.

This clonotype was counted ten times or more. CDR3: CSGNRDYNEQFF. CDR3 DNA sequence: TGCAGCGGAAACCGGGACTACAATGAGCAGTTCTTC. The rearrangement uses TRBV29-1 and TRBJ2-1, with a weak D call TRBD2 (5 bases). There are 12 residues in the CDR3. V was pared by 7 bases and J by 3 bases, with 10 bases between. Germline V gene data show CDR1 as SQVTM and CDR2 as ANQGSEA.

J is TRBJ2-1 and V is TRBV7-3; 9 positions match TRBD1. Germline loops: CDR1 SGHTA, CDR2 FQGTGA. CDR3 length: 15 amino acids. The V and J ends lost 6 bases and 9 bases, in that order; junction bases with no gene match: 12. The CDR3 nucleotides read TGTGCCAGCAGTGCTACAGGGGGCCTTCTATCTGAGCAGTTCTTC. It yields the protein CASSATGGLLSEQFF.

This clonotype came up a few times. The V call is TRBV19, the J call TRBJ2-1; 11 nucleotides agree with TRBD2. Germline-derived CDR1 and CDR2 are LNHDA and SQIVND (reference sequence). With 0 bases clipped from V and 8 bases from J, the junction kept 12 bases outside the gene matches. The CDR3 has 18 amino acids. CDR3 bases: TGTGCCAGTAGTATAGATCCGACTAGCGGGGTTAGGGTAGATGAGCAGTTCTTC. Protein: CASSIDPTSGVRVDEQFF.

At least ten counts were recorded for this clonotype. As DNA, the CDR3 is TGTGCCAGCAGGGGATTGGGACTAGCGGACCAAGAGACCCAGTACTTC. Its translation is CASRGLGLADQETQYF. The rearrangement joins TRBV7-9 to TRBJ2-5; 11 bases are shared with TRBD2. The CDR3 loop spans 16 amino acids. Trimming took 6 bases from V and 0 from J; bases not matched to a gene: 6. Germline CDR1 reads SEHNR; CDR2 reads FQNEAQ (reference sequence). Variable domain in full (rest from reference TRBV7-9 and TRBJ2-5): DTGVSQNPRHKITKRGQNVTFRCDPISEHNRLYWYRQTLGQGPEFLTYFQNEAQLEKSRLLSDRFSAERPKGSFSTLEIQRTEQGDSAMYLCASRGLGLADQETQYFGPGTRLLVL.

The rearrangement uses TRBV27 and TRBJ1-4, with D perhaps matching TRBD1 (6 bases). The CDR3 extends over 13 amino acids. The V end was cut by 3 bases, the J end by 7 bases, with 9 bases between. Germline V CDR1 and CDR2: MNHEY, SMNVEV (reference sequence). The CDR3 nucleotides are TGTGCCAGCAGTTTTCAGGGGTTTGAAAAACTGTTTTTT. It encodes CASSFQGFEKLFF.

This clonotype was detected ten times or more. J is TRBJ2-1 and V is TRBV11-1; D unclear. Trimming pared 3 bases from V and 5 bases from J, leaving 14 bases between. The CDR3 length is 15 residues. Germline V CDR1 and CDR2: SGHAT, FQDESV (reference sequence). CDR3 bases: TGTGCCAGCAGCTTCAGGTTGGGATCCGACAATGAGCAGTTCTTC. This sequence encodes CASSFRLGSDNEQFF.

This clonotype was seen at least ten times. The gene calls are TRBV2 and TRBJ2-3, with D perhaps TRBD2 (5 bases). Trimming shortened V by 4 bases and J by 0 bases, and 11 bases separated the two germline ends. This CDR3 has 15 amino acids. CDR1 and CDR2 (germline): SNHLY, FYNNEI. In DNA form, the CDR3 reads TGTGCCAGCAGTGGACCGGGGTCCAGCACAGATACGCAGTATTTT. It codes for CASSGPGSSTDTQYF. Combining the CDR3 with reference TRBV2 and TRBJ2-3 gives the whole variable domain EPEVTQTPSHQVTQMGQEVILRCVPISNHLYFYWYRQILGQKVEFLVSFYNNEISEKSEIFDDQFSVERPDGSNFTLKIRSTKLEDSAMYFCASSGPGSSTDTQYFGPGTRLTVL.

Ten or more counts support this clonotype. A read error may account for a junction end that differs from germline. This rearrangement joins TRBV12-3 or TRBV12-4 to TRBJ2-1, with D uncertain. The CDR3 has 12 amino acids. CDR3: CASSLALGKRVF. CDR3 in DNA: TGTGCCAGCAGTTTAGCGCTGGGTAAAAGGGTCTTC.

The genes are TRBV28 and TRBJ2-3, with a weak D call TRBD1 (5 bases). V lost 1 base, J lost 5 bases, and 16 bases lay in between. Germline V gene data show CDR1 as MDHEN and CDR2 as SYDVKM. CDR3 size: 16 residues. CDR3 DNA: TGTGCCAGCAGTTTATTTAAGGGGTGGATTTTAGATACGCAGTATTTT. This gives the protein CASSLFKGWILDTQYF.

This clonotype was counted many times. The chain has TRBV5-1 and TRBJ2-1; 7 positions match TRBD2. Trimming cost V 2 bases and J 0 bases; bases outside gene matches: 11. Germline CDR1 and CDR2: SGHRS and YFSETQ. This CDR3 spans 18 amino acids. The CDR3 loop reads CASSFGPTSVGSYNEQFF. The CDR3 nucleotides are TGCGCCAGCAGCTTTGGCCCAACTAGCGTAGGCTCCTACAATGAGCAGTTCTTC.

V gene TRBV20-1 combines with J gene TRBJ2-7; maybe TRBD2 (6 bases). V lost 7 bases, J lost 5 bases, and 15 bases lay in between. From germline, CDR1 is DFQATT and CDR2 SNEGSKA (reference sequence). The CDR3 extends over 12 amino acids. Here the CDR3 reads CSVNRRADEQYF. Written as DNA, the CDR3 is TGCAGTGTCAACAGGAGGGCCGACGAGCAGTACTTC.

This clonotype came up a few times. Mismatch with germline at one junction end may stem from a read error. V is TRBV20-1 and J is TRBJ2-2; 9 positions agree with TRBD1. The CDR3 sequence is 17 residues long. CDR1 is DFQATT, CDR2 SNEGSKA, per germline (reference sequence). The CDR3 here is CCAPSTWDRAGTGELFF. The CDR3 coding sequence is TGCTGTGCCCCCTCAACTTGGGACAGGGCTGGCACCGGGGAGCTGTTTTTT.

This clonotype has a count of ten or more. The CDR3: CASSLSTSSETQYF. The CDR3 DNA sequence: TGTGCCAGCAGTTTATCGACTAGCTCCGAGACCCAGTACTTC. This chain joins TRBV27 and TRBJ2-5; 7 nucleotides agree with TRBD2. V lost 0 bases to trimming and J lost 5 bases; unmatched junction nucleotides: 3. Per the germline V gene, CDR1 is MNHEY and CDR2 is SMNVEV (reference sequence). The length of the CDR3 is 14 residues.

The chain links TRBV27 to TRBJ2-7, with 7 bases identical to TRBD1. The J segment lost 2 bases and the V segment lost 4 bases, leaving 2 bases of the junction unmatched. Germline V CDR1 and CDR2: MNHEY, SMNVEV (reference sequence). The length of the CDR3 is 13 residues. In DNA, the CDR3 is TGTGCCAGCAGTTATCAGGGGGCCTACGAGCAGTACTTC. Translated: CASSYQGAYEQYF.

Within the sample, this clonotype is medium-sized. This chain uses TRBV5-1 with TRBJ2-7; 11 bases map to TRBD2. CDR1 and CDR2 from the germline V gene are SGHRS and YFSETQ. This CDR3 is built from 14 residues. J lost 3 bases, V lost 7 bases, and 6 bases had no gene match. The CDR3 DNA reads as TGCGCCAGCCGTGGCGGGACTAGCGGCTACGAGCAGTACTTC. It is translated as CASRGGTSGYEQYF.

This clonotype was seen ten or more times. V usage is TRBV4-3 and J usage is TRBJ1-1; D is unresolved. In germline, CDR1 is LGHNA, CDR2 YSLEER. Trimming stripped 0 bases from V and 5 bases from J, with 7 bases between. The CDR3 covers 13 residues. CDR3 residues: CASSQEWVTEAFF. The CDR3 DNA reads as TGCGCCAGCAGCCAAGAATGGGTTACTGAAGCTTTCTTT.

In its sample, this clonotype was seen a few times. This chain joins TRBV2 and TRBJ2-7; 12 nucleotides align to TRBD1. CDR3 length: 15 residues. Germline CDR1 and CDR2: SNHLY and FYNNEI. The V gene end was trimmed by 1 base and the J gene end by 4 bases; junction bases not matched to a gene: 2. The CDR3 here is CASSEVGQGAYEQYF. DNA of the CDR3: TGTGCCAGCAGTGAAGTGGGACAGGGGGCGTACGAGCAGTACTTC.

This clonotype was seen a handful of times. This rearrangement joins TRBV7-3 to TRBJ1-5; D gene unclear. Trimming cost V 5 bases and J 7 bases, with 12 bases left between them. The length of the CDR3 is 13 residues. Germline V gene data show CDR1 as SGHTA and CDR2 as FQGTGA. The CDR3: CASSPQVNQPQHF. The CDR3 DNA reads as TGTGCCAGCAGCCCGCAGGTTAACCAGCCCCAGCATTTT. The full variable domain, completed using reference TRBV7-3 and TRBJ1-5, is GAGVSQTPSNKVTEKGKYVELRCDPISGHTALYWYRQSLGQGPEFLIYFQGTGAADDSGLPNDRFFAVRPEGSVSTLKIQRTERGDSAVYLCASSPQVNQPQHFGDGTRLSIL.

Ten or more counts support this clonotype. The rearrangement uses TRBV9 and TRBJ2-1, with TRBD2 matching over 7 bases. The CDR3 runs 14 residues. Germline loops: CDR1 SGDLS, CDR2 YYNGEE. The J segment lost 3 bases and the V segment lost 6 bases, leaving 6 bases of the junction unmatched. CDR3 nucleotide sequence: TGTGCCAGCAAAGCCCGGGAGGACTACAATGAGCAGTTCTTC. Protein product: CASKAREDYNEQFF.

DNA for the CDR3: TGTGCCAGCAAATTCCTAGCGGGAGTGCTCTCAGATACGCAGTATTTT. This encodes CASKFLAGVLSDTQYF. The V call is TRBV6-1, the J call TRBJ2-3; 10 positions agree with TRBD2. Per germline, CDR1 MNHNS and CDR2 SASEGT. J gave up 4 bases and V 7 bases, and 11 bases lay outside the gene matches. The CDR3 has 16 residues.

In its sample, this clonotype was seen a few times. V usage is TRBV7-8 and J usage is TRBJ2-7; no reliable D call. The germline CDR1 and CDR2 sequences are SGHVS and FQNEAQ. The CDR3 is 14 amino acids. V was clipped by 4 bases and J by 2 bases, with 12 bases between them. The CDR3 reads CASSSRTSAYEQYF. In nucleotides, the CDR3 is TGTGCCAGCAGCTCGCGGACGTCCGCCTACGAGCAGTACTTC. Full variable domain (missing parts from reference TRBV7-8 and TRBJ2-7): GAGVSQSPRYKVAKRGQDVALRCDPISGHVSLFWYQQALGQGPEFLTYFQNEAQLDKSGLPSDRFFAERPEGSVSTLKIQRTQQEDSAVYLCASSSRTSAYEQYFGPGTRLTVT.